This T cell receptor beta chain derives from a study of technical replicates of blood from a handful of donors. Germline CDR1 is SGDLS and CDR2 is YYNGEE. The CDR3 length is 15 residues. V gave up 4 bases and J gave up 1 base; unmatched junction bases: 5. Using immunoSEQ multiplex PCR, the repertoire was profiled, and TCRdb retains in-frame clones only, with some absent. The data show about 90,000 clones, over 90% seen once. Sequenced material: T cells isolated from PBMCs. V is TRBV9 and J is TRBJ2-5, with 9 positions matching TRBD1. This clonotype was obtained from a human donor in good health. The CDR3, as DNA: TGTGCCAGCAGCTTGGGACAGGGATTCCAAGAGACCCAGTACTTC. Its protein is CASSLGQGFQETQYF.